This TCR beta chain was recorded in a study of blood T cell repertoires in COVID-19. The method was immunoSEQ multiplex PCR; TCRdb's version includes in-frame clones alone and lacks a portion of them. This table has fewer than 400,000 clones, 89% appearing once. This CDR3 is built from 17 residues. V gave up 2 bases and J gave up 1 base; unmatched junction bases: 5. CDR1 and CDR2 (germline): SGHAT, FQNNGV. V and J are TRBV11-2 and TRBJ2-5; 12 nucleotides match TRBD2. The TCR was taken from a man aged 55-75 years who had recovered from COVID-19. The sample was PBMCs or T cells enriched from blood (not recorded which). CDR3: CASSLKASGRAQETQYF. CDR3 in DNA: TGTGCCAGCAGCTTAAAAGCTAGCGGGAGGGCCCAAGAGACCCAGTACTTC.